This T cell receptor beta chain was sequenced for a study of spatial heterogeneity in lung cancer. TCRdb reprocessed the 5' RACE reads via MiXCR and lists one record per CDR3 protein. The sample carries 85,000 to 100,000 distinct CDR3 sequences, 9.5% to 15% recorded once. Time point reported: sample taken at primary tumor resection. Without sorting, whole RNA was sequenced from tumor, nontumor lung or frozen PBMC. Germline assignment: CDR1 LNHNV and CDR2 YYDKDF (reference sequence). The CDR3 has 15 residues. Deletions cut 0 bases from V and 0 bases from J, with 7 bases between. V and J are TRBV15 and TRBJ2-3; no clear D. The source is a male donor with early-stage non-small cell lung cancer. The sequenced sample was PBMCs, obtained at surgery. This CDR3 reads CATSRDGQSTDTQYF. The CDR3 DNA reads TGTGCCACCAGCAGAGACGGCCAAAGCACAGATACGCAGTATTTT. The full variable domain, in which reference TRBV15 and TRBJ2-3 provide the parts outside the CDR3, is DAMVIQNPRYQVTQFGKPVTLSCSQTLNHNVMYWYQQKSSQAPKLLFHYYDKDFNNEADTPDNFQSRRPNTSFCFLDIRSPGLGDTAMYLCATSRDGQSTDTQYFGPGTRLTVL.